This entry lists 8 T cell receptor beta chains sequenced from one sample in a study of control samples from healthy donors and cancer patients. Only in-frame clones appear in the TCRdb table, and some are missing; sequencing was by immunoSEQ multiplex PCR. The data show 120,000 or so clones, roughly 90% seen once. Sequenced: blood. Receptors were obtained from a young man in good health.

This rearrangement joins TRBV10-3 to TRBJ2-7, with D possibly matching TRBD1 (6 bases). CDR3 length: 13 residues. The germline V gene has CDR1 ENHRY and CDR2 SYGVKD. Trimming left V 11 bases short and J 3 bases short, with 17 bases between. The CDR3 nucleotides read TGTGCCGCCCAGCAGACAGGCCTCTACGAGCAGTACTTC. This gives the protein CAAQQTGLYEQYF.

This clone was recorded once. V gene TRBV7-6 combines with J gene TRBJ2-5; TRBD1 matches at 7 bases. The CDR3 sequence is 14 residues long. J gave up 5 bases and V 5 bases, and 8 bases lay outside the gene matches. Per germline, CDR1 SGHVS and CDR2 FNYEAQ. In nucleotides, the CDR3 is TGTGCCAGCAGCATGCCAGGGGGTCCGGAGACCCAGTACTTC. Amino acids: CASSMPGGPETQYF.

This clone occurred once. J is TRBJ2-2 and V is TRBV4-1; D may be TRBD2 (7 bases). This CDR3 spans 15 amino acids. The germline CDR1 and CDR2 sequences are MGHRA and YSYEKL. Trimming removed 4 bases from V and 6 bases from J, with 15 bases in between. This CDR3 is CASSREEGGAGELFF. The CDR3 coding sequence is TGCGCCAGCAGCCGAGAAGAGGGGGGGGCCGGGGAGCTGTTTTTT.

The chain couples TRBV18 to TRBJ1-2, with D hard to call. The CDR3 extends over 19 amino acids. V was pared by 3 bases and J by 3 bases, with 26 bases between. The germline V gene encodes CDR1 KGHSH and CDR2 LQKENI. CDR3 sequence: CASSPLRRARASPDYGYTF. The CDR3 region has the DNA TGTGCCAGCTCACCCCTGAGGAGAGCTAGGGCATCCCCTGACTATGGCTACACCTTC.

The rearrangement joins TRBV6-2 or TRBV6-3 to TRBJ2-1; a weak D match, TRBD1 (5 bases). The V gene lost 2 bases and the J gene lost 7 bases, with 18 bases spanning the gap. The germline V gene has CDR1 MNHEY and CDR2 SVGEGT. The CDR3 is made up of 16 amino acids. The CDR3 region is CASSYVTGKGWNEQFF. CDR3 DNA sequence: TGTGCCAGCAGTTACGTAACAGGAAAGGGATGGAATGAGCAGTTCTTC.

This chain joins TRBV5-6 and TRBJ2-7; 7 bases line up with TRBD1. Germline V gene lookup returns CDR1 SGHDT and CDR2 YYEEEE. The V segment lost 4 bases and the J segment 7 bases; nucleotides outside the gene matches: 11. This CDR3 is built from 14 residues. CDR3 residues: CASSPDRLAREQYF. CDR3 nucleotides: TGTGCCAGCAGCCCGGACAGGCTAGCTCGGGAGCAGTACTTC.

This clone was observed once. This sequence joins TRBV18 and TRBJ1-3; D unclear. V dropped 1 base and J dropped 0 bases, with 7 bases sitting between them. Germline loops: CDR1 KGHSH, CDR2 LQKENI. There are 15 residues in the CDR3. The chain's CDR3 is CASSPRGDSGNTIYF. In nucleotides, the CDR3 is TGTGCCAGCTCACCACGGGGAGACTCTGGAAACACCATATATTTT. Variable domain in full (rest from reference TRBV18 and TRBJ1-3): NAGVMQNPRHLVRRRGQEARLRCSPMKGHSHVYWYRQLPEEGLKFMVYLQKENIIDESGMPKERFSAEFPKEGPSILRIQQVVRGDSAAYFCASSPRGDSGNTIYFGEGSWLTVV.

This clone was seen a single time. This chain connects TRBV7-2 to TRBJ2-7; tentative D call: TRBD1 (6 bases). Trimming pared 3 bases from V and 3 bases from J, leaving 12 bases between. Germline CDR1 is SGHTA and CDR2 is FQGNSA. The CDR3 is 14 residues long. Written as DNA, the CDR3 is TGTGCCAGCAGCTTCACGACAGGTGGCTACGAGCAGTACTTC. Residues: CASSFTTGGYEQYF.